A selection of T cell receptor beta chains follows, all from one sample in a study of blood T cell repertoires in COVID-19. The repertoire was sequenced with immunoSEQ multiplex PCR; TCRdb's copy has only in-frame clones and lacks some. The sample has 180,000 or so clones, about 88% seen once. Sequenced: peripheral blood. The receptors here all came from a man between 18 and 29 years old with acute or convalescent COVID-19. The CDR3 runs from the conserved cysteine through the conserved F or W. The D gene is left open where the match is weak. Clone size is shown for a subset of rows, as once, few, many or a class of expanded clone.

TRBV19	.	.	TRBJ2-1	CASRDLSSYNEQFF	TGTGCCAGTCGAGACTTGAGCTCCTACAATGAGCAGTTCTTC
TRBV7-8	.	once	TRBJ2-3	CASSLFRARTDTQYF	TGTGCCAGCAGCTTATTCAGGGCCCGCACAGATACGCAGTATTTT
TRBV5-8	TRBD1	.	TRBJ1-1	CASSPLDRANTEAFF	TGTGCCAGCAGCCCCCTAGACAGGGCGAACACTGAAGCTTTCTTT
TRBV9	.	.	TRBJ2-7	CASSEWGGSYEQYF	TGTGCCAGCAGCGAATGGGGCGGTTCCTACGAGCAGTACTTC
TRBV3-1/TRBV3-2	TRBD2	.	TRBJ2-3	CASSPIAGGPTDTQYF	TGTGCCAGCAGCCCCATAGCGGGGGGCCCCACAGATACGCAGTATTTT
TRBV28	TRBD1	.	TRBJ2-1	CASSLGTGFYHEQFF	TGTGCCAGCAGTTTAGGGACAGGGTTCTATCATGAGCAGTTCTTC
TRBV7-7	TRBD2	.	TRBJ2-5	CASSTRLGTSGAETQYF	TGTGCCAGCAGCACACGATTGGGGACTAGCGGGGCGGAGACCCAGTACTTC
TRBV7-2	TRBD2	.	TRBJ2-3	CASSVGLADTQYF	TGTGCCAGCAGCGTTGGACTAGCCGATACGCAGTATTTT
TRBV7-2	.	.	TRBJ2-1	CASSQTGSSYNEQFF	TGTGCCAGCAGCCAAACAGGGAGCTCCTACAATGAGCAGTTCTTC
TRBV6-4	TRBD2	.	TRBJ2-3	CASSDTGTSGADTQYF	TGTGCCAGCAGTGACACCGGGACTAGCGGGGCAGATACGCAGTATTTT
TRBV28	TRBD2	.	TRBJ2-3	CASSLPFWGGGANGDTQYF	TGTGCCAGCAGTCTCCCGTTTTGGGGCGGGGGGGCAAATGGAGATACGCAGTATTTT
TRBV28	TRBD1	.	TRBJ1-5	CASKELQGARGNQPQHF	TGTGCCAGCAAAGAATTACAGGGGGCGAGGGGCAATCAGCCCCAGCATTTT
TRBV6-6	TRBD1	.	TRBJ2-4	CASSSKLDREKNIQYF	TGTGCCAGCAGTTCCAAACTGGACAGGGAAAAAAACATTCAGTACTTC
TRBV19	.	.	TRBJ1-5	CASSTRDTTNQPQHF	TGTGCCAGTAGTACCCGGGACACCACAAATCAGCCCCAGCATTTT
TRBV28	.	.	TRBJ1-2	CASSLGFGGYTF	TGTGCCAGCAGCCTCGGGTTCGGTGGCTACACCTTC
TRBV3-1/TRBV3-2	TRBD1	.	TRBJ2-2	CASNRDSNTGELFF	TGTGCCAGCAACCGGGACAGTAACACCGGGGAGCTGTTTTTT
TRBV15	.	.	TRBJ1-1	CATSRDFSGADTEAFF	TGTGCCACCAGCAGAGATTTTTCAGGGGCAGACACTGAAGCTTTCTTT
TRBV28	.	.	TRBJ2-1	CASSSGDLAAIEQFF	TGTGCCAGCAGTTCCGGGGACTTAGCGGCAATCGAGCAGTTCTTC
TRBV3-1/TRBV3-2	.	.	TRBJ2-2	CASSQGPTELTGELFF	TGTGCCAGCAGCCAAGGGCCAACAGAACTCACCGGGGAGCTGTTTTTT
TRBV19	.	.	TRBJ1-3	CASGNINRGVSGNTIYF	TGTGCCAGCGGCAATATAAACCGGGGAGTCTCTGGAAACACCATATATTTT
TRBV30	.	few	TRBJ2-7	CAWSVLNEQYF	TGTGCCTGGAGTGTACTTAACGAGCAGTACTTC
TRBV27	TRBD2	.	TRBJ2-5	CASSWGLAGETQYF	TGTGCCAGCAGTTGGGGACTAGCGGGAGAGACCCAGTACTTC
TRBV19	.	.	TRBJ1-5	CASSSSRVPNQPQHF	TGTGCCAGTAGTAGTTCCAGGGTGCCCAATCAGCCCCAGCATTTT
TRBV7-2	TRBD2	.	TRBJ2-5	CASRLLAAGETQYF	TGTGCCAGCCGACTACTAGCGGCCGGGGAGACCCAGTACTTC
TRBV11-2	.	once	TRBJ2-1	CASSGSGRYAYNEQFF	TGTGCCAGCAGCGGATCAGGGAGGTACGCCTACAATGAGCAGTTCTTC
TRBV24-1	.	.	TRBJ1-1	CATSVPGGTEAFF	TGTGCCACCAGTGTCCCGGGGGGCACTGAAGCTTTCTTT
TRBV5-4	.	once	TRBJ2-5	CASSLEGSRTKRTQYF	TGTGCCAGCAGCTTGGAGGGGTCACGGACCAAGAGAACCCAGTACTTC
TRBV29-1	TRBD1	.	TRBJ2-7	CSVLGDRGYEQYF	TGCAGCGTTTTAGGGGACAGGGGGTACGAGCAGTACTTC
TRBV2	.	.	TRBJ1-1	CASAPFRSTEAFF	TGTGCCAGCGCCCCTTTCCGGAGCACTGAAGCTTTCTTT
TRBV2	.	.	TRBJ1-6	CASSERHQYNSPLHF	TGTGCCAGCAGTGAAAGACACCAGTATAATTCACCCCTCCACTTT
TRBV24-1	TRBD2	.	TRBJ2-1	CATSDLGLAGGYNEQFF	TGTGCCACCAGTGACTTGGGACTAGCGGGGGGTTACAATGAGCAGTTCTTC
TRBV5-1	TRBD1	.	TRBJ2-1	CASSLGQGNEQFF	TGCGCCAGCAGCCTGGGACAGGGGAATGAGCAGTTCTTC
TRBV19	TRBD1	few	TRBJ1-2	CASSLNRGQGAYHYGYTF	TGTGCCAGTAGCCTGAATCGAGGACAGGGGGCCTATCACTATGGCTACACCTTC
TRBV27	TRBD1	.	TRBJ2-2	CASNRQGYTGELFF	TGTGCCAGCAACAGACAGGGGTACACCGGGGAGCTGTTTTTT
TRBV10-3	TRBD1	.	TRBJ2-1	CAIRTDRASYNEQFF	TGTGCCATCAGGACAGACAGGGCCTCCTACAATGAGCAGTTCTTC
TRBV4-1	.	.	TRBJ2-1	CASSDTGNPTDEQFF	TGCGCCAGCAGCGATACAGGGAATCCTACAGATGAGCAGTTCTTC
TRBV9	.	.	TRBJ2-3	CASSPPRDTQYF	TGTGCCAGCAGCCCACCCCGGGATACGCAGTATTTT
TRBV19	TRBD1	.	TRBJ2-5	CASSTGTGLGETQYF	TGTGCCAGTAGTACCGGGACAGGGCTAGGCGAGACCCAGTACTTC
TRBV12-3/TRBV12-4	.	.	TRBJ1-2	CASSQGGYGYTF	TGTGCCAGCAGTCAAGGGGGTTATGGCTACACCTTC
TRBV14	.	.	TRBJ1-6	CASSLRHGYSPLHF	TGTGCCAGCAGCCTACGACATGGGTATTCACCCCTCCACTTT
TRBV5-1	TRBD1	.	TRBJ1-6	CANSLGQQNSPLHF	TGCGCCAACAGCTTGGGACAGCAAAATTCACCCCTCCACTTT
TRBV19	.	few	TRBJ1-2	CASSVPDYGYTF	TGTGCCAGTAGTGTGCCAGACTATGGCTACACCTTC
TRBV9	TRBD1	.	TRBJ1-4	CASSVWDRGGKLFF	TGTGCCAGCAGCGTCTGGGACAGGGGTGGAAAACTGTTTTTT
TRBV2	.	.	TRBJ2-7	CASSESAGEQYF	TGTGCCAGCAGTGAATCTGCCGGTGAGCAGTACTTC
TRBV30	.	.	TRBJ1-1	CAWNRVAEAFF	TGTGCCTGGAACAGGGTAGCTGAAGCTTTCTTT
TRBV5-4	.	.	TRBJ1-3	CASSLSAGFGGDTIYF	TGTGCCAGCAGCCTGTCCGCTGGGTTCGGGGGTGACACCATATATTTT
TRBV25-1	.	.	TRBJ2-7	CASRSGIYEQYF	TGTGCCAGCAGATCCGGGATCTACGAGCAGTACTTC
TRBV2	TRBD2	.	TRBJ2-1	CASQALAGGLYEQFF	TGTGCCAGCCAGGCCCTAGCGGGGGGGCTCTATGAGCAGTTCTTC
TRBV5-5	.	.	TRBJ1-3	CASSLGDNHSGNTIYF	TGTGCCAGCAGCTTGGGGGACAATCACTCTGGAAACACCATATATTTT
TRBV28	.	.	TRBJ1-4	CASSHQGLNEKLFF	TGTGCCAGCAGCCACCAGGGATTAAATGAAAAACTGTTTTTT
TRBV24-1	.	few	TRBJ2-1	CATSDLESSYNEQFF	TGTGCCACCAGTGATTTGGAGAGCTCCTACAATGAGCAGTTCTTC
TRBV23-1	.	.	TRBJ1-4	CASSLPGTPPEEKLFF	TGCGCCAGCAGTCTTCCCGGGACACCGCCGGAAGAAAAACTGTTTTTT
TRBV19	TRBD1	.	TRBJ1-5	CASSMSGGNQPQHF	TGTGCCAGTAGTATGTCAGGGGGAAATCAGCCCCAGCATTTT
TRBV4-2	TRBD2	.	TRBJ2-7	CASSPGLGPYEQYF	TGTGCCAGCAGCCCGGGACTAGGGCCCTACGAGCAGTACTTC